Each of the 27 T cell receptor beta chains below was sequenced from the same sample in a study of OX40 agonist ivuxolimab in advanced cancers. Using immunoSEQ multiplex PCR, the repertoire was profiled, and TCRdb retains in-frame clones only, with some absent. The repertoire includes some 70,000 clones, about 80% of them detected once, and over 1.1% sits in the top ten. Here the sequenced sample was CD4+ or CD8+ T cells sorted from blood, taken in a trial of the OX40 agonist ivuxolimab. The receptors derive from an adult with an advanced solid tumor such as melanoma, head and neck, liver or kidney cancer.

J is TRBJ2-7 and V is TRBV28; D is ambiguous. Germline-derived CDR1 and CDR2 are MDHEN and SYDVKM. This CDR3 contains 12 residues. V was clipped by 5 bases and J by 1 base, with 6 bases between them. CDR3 amino acids: CASSRYSYEQYF. The CDR3 nucleotides read TGTGCCAGCAGTCGTTATTCCTACGAGCAGTACTTC.

The rearrangement links TRBV7-6 to TRBJ2-7; possibly TRBD2 for D (7 bases). The V gene's germline CDR1 is SGHVS and CDR2 FNYEAQ. CDR3 length equals 16 residues. Trimming stripped 2 bases from V and 3 bases from J, with 17 bases between. The CDR3 region is CASSLRWGGGFYEQYF. In nucleotides, the CDR3 is TGTGCCAGCAGCTTACGGTGGGGGGGCGGTTTCTACGAGCAGTACTTC.

This chain connects TRBV7-8 to TRBJ2-7, with 8 bases that match TRBD1. The CDR3 is 15 residues long. Germline loops: CDR1 SGHVS, CDR2 FQNEAQ. V lost 3 bases and J lost 0; bases outside the gene matches: 4. The CDR3 nucleotides read TGTGCCAGCAGCTTGCCGGGACAGGCCTCCTACGAGCAGTACTTC. Protein: CASSLPGQASYEQYF.

This clone was picked up one time. The chain couples TRBV29-1 to TRBJ1-3; D remains ambiguous. The CDR3 loop spans 15 amino acids. Germline V CDR1 and CDR2: SQVTM, ANQGSEA. V was clipped by 4 bases and J by 4 bases, with 17 bases between them. CDR3 amino acids: CSVAAPQGAGNTIYF. DNA for the CDR3: TGCAGCGTTGCGGCCCCGCAAGGTGCGGGAAACACCATATATTTT. Looking up the rest from reference TRBV29-1 and TRBJ1-3 gives the full variable domain: SAVISQKPSRDICQRGTSLTIQCQVDSQVTMMFWYRQQPGQSLTLIATANQGSEATYESGFVIDKFPISRPNLTFSTLTVSNMSPEDSSIYLCSVAAPQGAGNTIYFGEGSWLTVV.

CDR3 sequence (DNA): TGCAGCGTCAGGACCATAAACTCTGGAAACACCATATATTTT. Translation: CSVRTINSGNTIYF. The J gene is TRBJ1-3, the V gene TRBV29-1, with D uncertain. Germline CDR1 and CDR2: SQVTM and ANQGSEA. V lost 6 bases and J lost 0, with 12 bases in between. This CDR3 has 14 residues. The full variable domain, rest sourced from reference TRBV29-1 and TRBJ1-3, is SAVISQKPSRDICQRGTSLTIQCQVDSQVTMMFWYRQQPGQSLTLIATANQGSEATYESGFVIDKFPISRPNLTFSTLTVSNMSPEDSSIYLCSVRTINSGNTIYFGEGSWLTVV.

This chain links TRBV5-1 with TRBJ1-6; D is possibly TRBD1 (6 bases). The germline V gene encodes CDR1 SGHRS and CDR2 YFSETQ. The V end was cut by 0 bases, the J end by 7 bases, with 11 bases between. The CDR3 has 15 residues. CDR3 residues: CASSLGQALNSPLHF. CDR3 bases: TGCGCCAGCAGCTTGGGACAGGCGCTCAATTCACCCCTCCACTTT.

The rearrangement links TRBV14 to TRBJ2-1, with TRBD2 matching 11 bases. V lost 0 bases to trimming and J lost 6 bases; unmatched junction nucleotides: 10. Germline CDR1 SGHDN, CDR2 FVKESK. The CDR3 loop spans 18 amino acids. The CDR3 protein is CASSQETGTSGFRNEQFF. The CDR3 DNA reads TGTGCCAGCAGCCAAGAAACGGGGACTAGCGGATTCCGCAATGAGCAGTTCTTC. Variable domain in full (rest from reference TRBV14 and TRBJ2-1): EAGVTQFPSHSVIEKGQTVTLRCDPISGHDNLYWYRRVMGKEIKFLLHFVKESKQDESGMPNNRFLAERTGGTYSTLKVQPAELEDSGVYFCASSQETGTSGFRNEQFFGPGTRLTVL.

The chain recombines TRBV6-6 with TRBJ1-2; no clear D. CDR3 length: 14 residues. V dropped 0 bases and J dropped 2 bases, with 7 bases sitting between them. Germline CDR1 reads MNHNY; CDR2 reads SVGAGI (reference sequence). The CDR3 loop is CASSYSTQNYGYTF. The DNA of the CDR3 is TGTGCCAGCAGTTACTCTACACAAAACTATGGCTACACCTTC.

The rearrangement uses TRBV25-1 and TRBJ2-2, with D hard to call. Looked up from germline, CDR1 is MGHDK and CDR2 is SYGVNS. CDR3 length equals 15 residues. Trimming stripped 6 bases from V and 5 bases from J, with 16 bases between. The CDR3: CASSDPRSQTGELFF. CDR3 bases: TGTGCCAGCAGCGACCCGAGATCCCAGACCGGGGAGCTGTTTTTT.

This chain uses TRBV11-1 with TRBJ2-5, with TRBD2 matching over 9 bases. V lost 3 bases to trimming and J lost 4 bases; unmatched junction nucleotides: 12. The CDR3 has 17 amino acids. Germline V gene data show CDR1 as SGHAT and CDR2 as FQDESV (reference sequence). The CDR3 is CASSFVAGGQGRETQYF. The DNA of the CDR3 is TGTGCCAGCAGCTTTGTGGCGGGGGGGCAAGGTCGAGAGACCCAGTACTTC.

This chain connects TRBV19 to TRBJ1-2; D gene unclear. Germline V CDR1 and CDR2: LNHDA, SQIVND (reference sequence). V was shortened by 3 bases and J by 8 bases, with 16 bases between the two germline ends. The CDR3 loop spans 14 amino acids. CDR3 sequence: CASSIPGGRWGYTF. CDR3 in DNA: TGTGCCAGTAGTATTCCCGGCGGAAGGTGGGGCTACACCTTC.

In its sample, this clone was seen a few times. The gene calls are TRBV5-8 and TRBJ2-2; D gene uncertain. This CDR3 contains 14 residues. The V gene's germline CDR1 is SGHTS and CDR2 YDEGEE. V shed 5 bases and J shed 4 bases, with 12 bases lying between them. The chain's CDR3 is CASRTTGTTGELFF. The CDR3 bases are TGTGCCAGCAGGACGACCGGAACCACCGGGGAGCTGTTTTTT. The full variable domain, rest sourced from reference TRBV5-8 and TRBJ2-2, is EAGVTQSPTHLIKTRGQQATLRCSPISGHTSVYWYQQALGLGLQFLLWYDEGEERNRGNFPPRFSGRQFPNYSSELNVNALELEDSALYLCASRTTGTTGELFFGEGSRLTVL.

This chain links TRBV4-2 with TRBJ1-2, with TRBD1 matching 10 bases. V lost 4 bases and J lost 6; bases outside the gene matches: 8. There are 15 residues in the CDR3. Germline values: CDR1 LGHNA, CDR2 YNFKEQ. This CDR3 is CASSPPDRGQNGYTF. The CDR3 DNA reads TGTGCCAGCAGCCCACCCGACAGGGGGCAGAATGGCTACACCTTC.

CDR3 nucleotides: TGTGCCTGGGGAACGGACAGGAAGAATGAAAAACTGTTTTTT. Residues: CAWGTDRKNEKLFF. This chain links TRBV30 with TRBJ1-4, with 7 bases identical to TRBD1. The length of the CDR3 is 14 residues. With V trimmed by 5 bases and J by 5 bases, 8 bases remained unmatched. Germline V gene sequence: CDR1 GTSNPN, CDR2 SVGIG (reference sequence). Using reference TRBV30 and TRBJ1-4 for the parts outside the CDR3, the full variable domain is SQTIHQWPATLVQPVGSPLSLECTVEGTSNPNLYWYRQAAGRGLQLLFYSVGIGQISSEVPQNLSASRPQDRQFILSSKKLLLSDSGFYLCAWGTDRKNEKLFFGSGTQLSVL.

The rearrangement links TRBV10-1 to TRBJ1-2; D perhaps matches TRBD1 (5 bases). Germline values: CDR1 WNHNN, CDR2 SYGVQD (reference sequence). Trimming left V 11 bases short and J 5 bases short, with 21 bases between. This CDR3 comprises 14 residues. The DNA of the CDR3 is TGCGCCGGATTGACAGACCCCAAGCTTTATGGCTACACCTTC. Translated: CAGLTDPKLYGYTF.

The chain joins TRBV28 to TRBJ1-6; D is unclear. The germline V and J ends were trimmed by 6 bases and 8 bases, with 11 bases remaining between them. This CDR3 is built from 13 residues. The germline gives CDR1 MDHEN, CDR2 SYDVKM. The CDR3 reads CASSREWDSPLHF. For the CDR3, the DNA is TGTGCCAGCAGCCGTGAGTGGGATTCACCCCTCCACTTT.

The rearrangement uses TRBV6-1 and TRBJ2-4; D unresolved. Per the germline V gene, CDR1 is MNHNS and CDR2 is SASEGT. The CDR3 consists of 15 residues. V was pared by 2 bases and J by 3 bases, with 11 bases between. CDR3 protein: CASSEFGGYKNIQYF. The CDR3 DNA reads TGTGCCAGCAGTGAATTTGGTGGATACAAAAACATTCAGTACTTC.

This chain joins TRBV5-1 and TRBJ2-5; D not certain. This CDR3 region has 13 residues. The V end lost 0 bases, the J end lost 5 bases, and 8 bases lay between the germline ends. Germline values: CDR1 SGHRS, CDR2 YFSETQ. The DNA for the CDR3 is TGCGCCAGCAGCTTGGAGGGTCCGGAGACCCAGTACTTC. Translation gives CASSLEGPETQYF.

The CDR3 DNA sequence: TGTGCCAGCAGCACCGGACAGCATACGGACTACGAGCAGTACTTC. Its translation: CASSTGQHTDYEQYF. The chain has TRBV13 and TRBJ2-7; D possibly corresponds to TRBD1 (6 bases). Between the trimmed V and J ends, which lost 5 bases and 3 bases, there was a span of 17 bases. The CDR3 is 15 residues long. Germline V gene data show CDR1 as PRHDT and CDR2 as FYEKMQ (reference sequence).

About this clone: The conserved phenylalanine or tryptophan is not found at the CDR3 terminus, so this likely reflects a read error. It is unclear where the CDR3 begins or ends on the DNA, so no DNA is shown, and the CDR3 is as TCRdb lists it. The chain recombines TRBV5-4 with TRBJ2-7; the DNA was not compared with TRBD2, the D call given in the table. The CDR3 numbers 11 amino acids, ends counted. The germline gives CDR1 SGHNT, CDR2 YYREEE (reference sequence). CDR3 protein: CAVRTSGGACR.

The V call is TRBV18, the J call TRBJ2-5, with 7 nucleotides matching TRBD1. This CDR3 region has 14 residues. CDR1 is KGHSH and CDR2 is LQKENI in the germline V gene. The V segment lost 4 bases and the J segment 2 bases; nucleotides outside the gene matches: 4. The CDR3 DNA sequence: TGTGCCAGCTCACGACGGGACAGTCAAGAGACCCAGTACTTC. This encodes CASSRRDSQETQYF. Based on the CDR3 plus reference TRBV18 and TRBJ2-5, the full variable domain is NAGVMQNPRHLVRRRGQEARLRCSPMKGHSHVYWYRQLPEEGLKFMVYLQKENIIDESGMPKERFSAEFPKEGPSILRIQQVVRGDSAAYFCASSRRDSQETQYFGPGTRLLVL.

This chain uses TRBV5-6 with TRBJ1-6; D is ambiguous. The germline V and J ends were trimmed by 1 base and 7 bases, with 6 bases remaining between them. Germline lookup yields CDR1 SGHDT and CDR2 YYEEEE. CDR3 length: 13 amino acids. This CDR3 reads CASSLTWNSPLHF. The DNA of the CDR3 is TGTGCCAGCAGCTTGACATGGAATTCACCCCTCCACTTT.

The V call is TRBV2, the J call TRBJ1-5, with 9 bases lining up with TRBD1. Germline loops: CDR1 SNHLY, CDR2 FYNNEI. The CDR3 loop spans 20 amino acids. The V gene end was trimmed by 7 bases and the J gene end by 0 bases; junction bases not matched to a gene: 19. For the CDR3, the DNA is TGTGCCAGCAACACAAGGGAGGACAGGGGCCCCAATTATAGCAATCAGCCCCAGCATTTT. Protein sequence: CASNTREDRGPNYSNQPQHF.

The V call is TRBV2, the J call TRBJ1-4; 11 nucleotides agree with TRBD1. The CDR3 length is 14 residues. From germline, CDR1 is SNHLY and CDR2 FYNNEI. J lost 5 bases, V lost 6 bases, and 2 bases had no gene match. This CDR3 reads CASRGTGGNEKLFF. CDR3 nucleotides: TGTGCCAGCAGAGGGACAGGGGGGAATGAAAAACTGTTTTTT.

The chain has TRBV6-1 and TRBJ2-7, with D possibly TRBD2 on 7 matching bases. CDR1 is MNHNS, CDR2 SASEGT, per germline. The germline V and J ends were trimmed by 7 bases and 4 bases, with 14 bases remaining between them. CDR3 length: 13 amino acids. CDR3 protein: CASKRGGSYEQYF. DNA for the CDR3: TGTGCCAGCAAGAGGGGGGGTTCGTACGAGCAGTACTTC.

The chain is built from TRBV4-2 and TRBJ2-2, with TRBD1 matching over 7 bases. Germline V CDR1 and CDR2: LGHNA, YNFKEQ. The length of the CDR3 is 16 residues. Trimming removed 5 bases from V and 1 base from J; junction bases left unmatched: 7. The CDR3 sequence is CASSLAWTGNTGELFF. The CDR3 DNA follows: TGTGCCAGCAGCTTGGCCTGGACAGGGAACACCGGGGAGCTGTTTTTT.

The chain carries TRBV6-5 and TRBJ2-7; D is ambiguous. V lost 5 bases and J lost 6, with 8 bases in between. CDR1 is MNHEY and CDR2 is SVGAGI in the germline V gene. This CDR3 region has 11 residues. The CDR3 spells CASSAYPEQYF. CDR3 in DNA: TGTGCCAGCAGTGCCTACCCCGAGCAGTACTTC.